The clone carrying this TCR beta chain was seen repeatedly, ten times or more. Its antigen is still unknown. CDR1 is SGHRS and CDR2 is YFSETQ in the germline V gene. The CDR3 covers 16 residues. Trimming took 0 bases from V and 2 from J; bases not matched to a gene: 7. This entry belongs to a study of prognosis after radiotherapy for stage I lung cancer. Study context: Stage I lung tumors that were newly diagnosed and primary were found in 14 to 15 patients, while five patients had oligometastatic NSCLC after surgical resection of the primary tumor.

TCR beta CDR3 was amplified from genomic DNA by two-round multiplex PCR. Gene-specific primers for each TRBV and TRBJ gene drove first-round PCR. MiXCR was run by TCRdb on the multiplex PCR reads, yielding one entry per CDR3 protein. The sample has nearly 35,000 distinct CDR3 sequences, 25% to 40% seen once. The patient cohort was node-negative on CT and PET/CT, with no prior chemotherapy, radiotherapy or other malignancies. Study results and caveats: Lower Shannon entropy values were found after stereotactic body radiation therapy in patients who developed distant metastases. Median unique TCR clones dropped from roughly 10,000 to 7,000 after stereotactic body radiation therapy.

This receptor was identified in a donor aged 50 or older with non-small cell lung cancer. Sequenced here: PBMCs, sampled before or after stereotactic body radiation therapy (not recorded which). J is TRBJ1-1 and V is TRBV5-1, with 7 nucleotides matching TRBD1. CDR3 loop: CASSLVRGRENTEAFF. The CDR3 region has the DNA TGCGCCAGCAGCTTGGTCAGGGGGAGGGAAAACACTGAAGCTTTCTTT.